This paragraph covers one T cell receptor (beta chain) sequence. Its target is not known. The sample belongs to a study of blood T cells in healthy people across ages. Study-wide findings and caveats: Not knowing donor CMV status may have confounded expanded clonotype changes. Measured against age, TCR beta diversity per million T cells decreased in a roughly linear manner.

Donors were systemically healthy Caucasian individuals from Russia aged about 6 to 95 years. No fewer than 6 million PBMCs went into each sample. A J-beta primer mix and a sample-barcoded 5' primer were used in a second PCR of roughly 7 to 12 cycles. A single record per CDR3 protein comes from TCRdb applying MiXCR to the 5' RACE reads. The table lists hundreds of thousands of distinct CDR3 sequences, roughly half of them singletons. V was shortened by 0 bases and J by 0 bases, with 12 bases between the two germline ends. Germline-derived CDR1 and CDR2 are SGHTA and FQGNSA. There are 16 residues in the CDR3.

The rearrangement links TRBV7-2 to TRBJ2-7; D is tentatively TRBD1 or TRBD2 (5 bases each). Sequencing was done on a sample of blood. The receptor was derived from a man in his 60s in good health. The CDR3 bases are TGTGCCAGCAGCTTAGCGATCGGGGCTTCCTCCTACGAGCAGTACTTC. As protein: CASSLAIGASSYEQYF.